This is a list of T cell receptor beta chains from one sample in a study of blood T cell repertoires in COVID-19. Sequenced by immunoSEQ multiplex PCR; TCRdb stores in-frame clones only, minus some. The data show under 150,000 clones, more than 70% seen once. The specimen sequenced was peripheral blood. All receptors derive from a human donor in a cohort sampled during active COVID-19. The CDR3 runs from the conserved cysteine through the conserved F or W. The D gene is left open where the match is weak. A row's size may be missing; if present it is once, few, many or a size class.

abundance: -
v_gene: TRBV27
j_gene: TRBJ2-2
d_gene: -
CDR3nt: TGTGCCAGCAGTTTGCTTCCGGGGGTGGTCGGGGAGCTGTTTTTT
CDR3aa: CASSLLPGVVGELFF

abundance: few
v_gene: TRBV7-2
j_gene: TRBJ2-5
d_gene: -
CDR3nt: TGTGCCAGCAGCCAGGGGACCCAGTACTTC
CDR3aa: CASSQGTQYF

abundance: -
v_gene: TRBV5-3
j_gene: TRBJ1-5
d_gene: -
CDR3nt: TGTGCCAGAAGCTTGGCCTTCGCGGGGAGCAATCAGCCCCAGCATTTT
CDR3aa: CARSLAFAGSNQPQHF

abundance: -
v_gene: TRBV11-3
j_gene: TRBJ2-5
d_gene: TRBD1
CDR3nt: TGTGCCAGCAGCGTAGGACAGGGACTTCAAGAGACCCAGTACTTC
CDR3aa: CASSVGQGLQETQYF

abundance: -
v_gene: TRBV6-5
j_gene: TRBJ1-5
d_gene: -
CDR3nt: TGTGCCAGGGACAAACTTAGCAATCAGCCCCAGCATTTT
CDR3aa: CARDKLSNQPQHF

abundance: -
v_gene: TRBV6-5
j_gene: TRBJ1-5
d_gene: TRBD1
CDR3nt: TGTGCCAGCAGCAGGGACAGCCATAGCAATCAGCCCCAGCATTTT
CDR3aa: CASSRDSHSNQPQHF

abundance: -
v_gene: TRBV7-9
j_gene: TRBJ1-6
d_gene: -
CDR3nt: TGTGCCAGCAGCTTAAGTCAGATCCAAAATTCACCCCTCCACTTT
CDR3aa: CASSLSQIQNSPLHF

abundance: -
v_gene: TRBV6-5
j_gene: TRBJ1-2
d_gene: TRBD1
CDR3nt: TGTGCCAGCAGTTACGGGACAGGCGGCTATGGCTACACCTTC
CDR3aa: CASSYGTGGYGYTF

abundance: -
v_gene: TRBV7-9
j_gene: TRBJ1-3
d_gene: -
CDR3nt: TGTGCCAGCAGCTTAGAGGGGTCAGGAAACACCATATATTTT
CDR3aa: CASSLEGSGNTIYF

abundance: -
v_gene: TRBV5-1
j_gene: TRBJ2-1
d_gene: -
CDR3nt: TGCGCCAGCAGCCCCAAGACAGAAGGTGAGCAGTTCTTC
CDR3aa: CASSPKTEGEQFF

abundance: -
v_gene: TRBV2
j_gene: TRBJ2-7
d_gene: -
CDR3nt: TGTGCCAGCAGCCCCGGAGGGGACAGTTACGAGCAGTACTTC
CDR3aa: CASSPGGDSYEQYF

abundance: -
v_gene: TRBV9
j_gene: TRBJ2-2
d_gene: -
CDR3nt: TGTGCCAGCAGCGTAGTACAAGGAGGGGCGGCCGGGGAGCTGTTTTTT
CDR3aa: CASSVVQGGAAGELFF

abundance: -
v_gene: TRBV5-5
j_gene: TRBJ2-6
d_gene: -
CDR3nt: TGTGCCAGCAGCTCCAACCTTTATCAGGGCTCTGGGGCCAACGTCCTGACTTTC
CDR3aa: CASSSNLYQGSGANVLTF

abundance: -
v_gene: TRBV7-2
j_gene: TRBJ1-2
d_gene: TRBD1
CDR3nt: TGTGCCAGCAGCTTAGCGGGACAGCCCAACTATGGCTACACCTTC
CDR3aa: CASSLAGQPNYGYTF

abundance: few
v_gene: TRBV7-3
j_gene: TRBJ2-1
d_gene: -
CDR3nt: TGTGCCAGCAGCTTACTTGGGGCCCATGAGCAGTTCTTC
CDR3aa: CASSLLGAHEQFF

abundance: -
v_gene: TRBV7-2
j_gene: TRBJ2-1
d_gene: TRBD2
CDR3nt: TGTGCCAGCAGCTTATATCCTAGCGGGGGAGGCGACGATGAGCAGTTCTTC
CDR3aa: CASSLYPSGGGDDEQFF

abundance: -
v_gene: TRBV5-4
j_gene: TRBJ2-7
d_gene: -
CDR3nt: TGTGCCAGCAGCCTGCAGGGGCGCTCCTACGAGCAGTACTTC
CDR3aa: CASSLQGRSYEQYF

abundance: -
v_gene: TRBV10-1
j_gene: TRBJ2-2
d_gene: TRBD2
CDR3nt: TGCGCCAGCAGTGAGTCGTGGCTAGCGGGGGGGCCCAACACCGGGGAGCTGTTTTTT
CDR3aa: CASSESWLAGGPNTGELFF

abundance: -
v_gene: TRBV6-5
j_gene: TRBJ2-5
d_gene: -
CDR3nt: TGTGCCAGCCCCGGGATTGAAGAGACCCAGTACTTC
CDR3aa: CASPGIEETQYF

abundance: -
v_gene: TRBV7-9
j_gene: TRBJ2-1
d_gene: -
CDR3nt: TGTGCCAGCAGCTCGTATGATGAGCAGTTCTTC
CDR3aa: CASSSYDEQFF

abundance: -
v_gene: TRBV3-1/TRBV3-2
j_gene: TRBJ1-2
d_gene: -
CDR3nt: TGTGCCAGCAGCCAAGGCCGGGGGGGCCCATATGGCTACACCTTC
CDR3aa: CASSQGRGGPYGYTF

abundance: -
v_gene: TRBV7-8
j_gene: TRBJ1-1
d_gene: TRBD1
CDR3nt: TGTGCCAGCAGCGCCTCGTACCGGGACAGGGTACCTTTCTTT
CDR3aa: CASSASYRDRVPFF

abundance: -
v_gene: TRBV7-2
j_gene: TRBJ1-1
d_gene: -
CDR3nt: TGTGCCAGCAGCTTAGCAGGGAGGCATCCGGGCACTGAAGCTTTCTTT
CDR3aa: CASSLAGRHPGTEAFF

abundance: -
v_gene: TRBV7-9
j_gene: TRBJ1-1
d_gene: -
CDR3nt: TGTGCCAGCAGTTTCGACAGGTGGCAGACTGAAGCTTTCTTT
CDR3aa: CASSFDRWQTEAFF

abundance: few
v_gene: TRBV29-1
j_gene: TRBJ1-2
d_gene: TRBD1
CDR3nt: TGCAGCGTTACAGGGGGTAACTATGGCTACACCTTC
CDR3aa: CSVTGGNYGYTF

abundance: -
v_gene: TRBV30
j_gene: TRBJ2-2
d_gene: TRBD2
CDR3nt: TGTGCCTGGAGGGGGAGCGGGGGGACCGGGGAGCTGTTTTTT
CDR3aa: CAWRGSGGTGELFF

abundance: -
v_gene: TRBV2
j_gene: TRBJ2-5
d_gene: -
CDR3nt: TGTGCCAGCAGTGATGGGGGGAGGGAGACCCAGTACTTC
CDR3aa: CASSDGGRETQYF

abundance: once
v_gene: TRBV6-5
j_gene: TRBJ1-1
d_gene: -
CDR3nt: TGTGCCACGGCAAAGGGGGAGGGAACTGAAGCTTTCTTT
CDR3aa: CATAKGEGTEAFF

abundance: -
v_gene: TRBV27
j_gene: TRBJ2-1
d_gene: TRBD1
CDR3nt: TGTGCCAGCAGCCGACAGGGCTACAATGAGCAGTTCTTC
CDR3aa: CASSRQGYNEQFF

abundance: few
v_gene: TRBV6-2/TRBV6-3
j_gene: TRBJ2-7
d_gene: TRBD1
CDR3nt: TGTGCCAGCAGCTGGGACAGGGGTTACGAGCAGTACTTC
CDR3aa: CASSWDRGYEQYF

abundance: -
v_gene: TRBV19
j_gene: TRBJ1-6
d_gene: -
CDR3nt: TGTGCCAGTAGTATCAACCAGGGTAGCGGCTATAATTCACCCCTCCACTTT
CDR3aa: CASSINQGSGYNSPLHF

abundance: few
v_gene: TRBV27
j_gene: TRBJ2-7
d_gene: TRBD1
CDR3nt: TGTGCCAGCAGTTTAGGGGGCCCAGGGGGCGAGCAGTACTTC
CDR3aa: CASSLGGPGGEQYF

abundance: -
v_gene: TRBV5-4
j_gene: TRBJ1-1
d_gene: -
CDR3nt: TGTGCCAGCAGCCCCCAGACAGAGAACACTGAAGCTTTCTTT
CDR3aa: CASSPQTENTEAFF

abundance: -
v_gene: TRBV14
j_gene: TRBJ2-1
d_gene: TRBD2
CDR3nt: TGTGCCAGCAGCCAAGACGAAGCGGGGGTCTACAATGAGCAGTTCTTC
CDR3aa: CASSQDEAGVYNEQFF